The 16 T cell receptor beta chains below all came from one sample that was sequenced in a study of T-cell reconstitution after alpha-beta-depleted transplantation in children. Unique molecular identifiers tagged the TCRbeta library. One entry per CDR3 protein results from TCRdb running MiXCR on the PCR reads. The sample shows a few hundred thousand distinct CDR3 sequences, more than 7.5% of them seen only once. This specimen consisted of PBMCs from the stem cell graft donor, obtained from the stem cell graft. Receptors were obtained from a human donor who donated a stem cell graft to a child with SCID.

This clonotype occurred many times. The chain employs TRBV2 and TRBJ2-3; D not certain. Germline V lookup: CDR1 SNHLY, CDR2 FYNNEI. The CDR3 loop spans 13 amino acids. The V and J ends lost 5 bases and 2 bases respectively, with 8 bases between them. The CDR3 here is CASSPPFTDTQYF. For the CDR3, the DNA is TGTGCCAGCAGTCCACCTTTCACAGATACGCAGTATTTT.

This clonotype came up many times. The chain is built from TRBV29-1 and TRBJ1-1; TRBD1 matches at 10 bases. Per the germline V gene, CDR1 is SQVTM and CDR2 is ANQGSEA. V was pared by 2 bases and J by 11 bases, with 8 bases of the junction left unmatched. CDR3 length: 13 residues. This CDR3 reads CSVESSGTGVAFF. The CDR3 nucleotides read TGCAGCGTTGAAAGCTCCGGGACAGGGGTGGCTTTCTTT.

This clonotype was seen more than once but under ten times. This rearrangement joins TRBV7-2 to TRBJ1-1; D ambiguous. This CDR3 has 14 amino acids. V lost 2 bases to trimming and J lost 3 bases, with 10 bases between them. Germline V lookup: CDR1 SGHTA, CDR2 FQGNSA. This CDR3 is CASSLLSRYTEAFF. The DNA of the CDR3 is TGTGCCAGCAGCTTATTGTCCCGCTACACTGAAGCTTTCTTT.

This clonotype was seen only a few times. The DNA of the CDR3 is TGTGCCAGCAGCTTGCTCAGTCCCAGCTATGGCTACACCTTC. Translated: CASSLLSPSYGYTF. The chain couples TRBV7-8 to TRBJ1-2; D gene uncertain. Germline values: CDR1 SGHVS, CDR2 FQNEAQ. V lost 3 bases and J 4 bases, leaving 12 bases between the germline ends. This CDR3 comprises 14 residues.

This clonotype appeared many times. This chain uses TRBV5-1 with TRBJ1-2, with 7 bases identical to TRBD1. J was trimmed by 4 bases and V by 4 bases; bases with no gene match: 7. In germline, CDR1 is SGHRS, CDR2 YFSETQ. The CDR3 is 14 amino acids. The DNA of the CDR3 is TGCGCCAGCAGCCTCCGGGACAGTGGCTATGGCTACACCTTC. This translates into CASSLRDSGYGYTF.

This clonotype was found a few times. The J gene is TRBJ2-2, the V gene TRBV7-2; 11 nucleotides agree with TRBD2. CDR1 is SGHTA, CDR2 FQGNSA, per germline. The CDR3 has 15 residues. The J segment lost 3 bases and the V segment lost 5 bases, leaving 2 bases of the junction unmatched. This CDR3 is CASSPGLADTGELFF. For the CDR3, the DNA is TGTGCCAGCAGCCCGGGACTAGCGGACACCGGGGAGCTGTTTTTT.

This clonotype was detected ten times or more. The CDR3 here is CASSPGLAGGPGTDTQYF. The CDR3 DNA reads as TGTGCCAGCAGCCCGGGACTAGCGGGGGGGCCGGGAACAGATACGCAGTATTTT. V gene TRBV4-2 combines with J gene TRBJ2-3, with 16 positions matching TRBD2. Germline-derived CDR1 and CDR2 are LGHNA and YNFKEQ. There are 18 residues in the CDR3. The J segment lost 3 bases and the V segment lost 4 bases, leaving 7 bases of the junction unmatched.

The rearrangement joins TRBV6-1 to TRBJ1-1; D uncertain. There are 14 residues in the CDR3. Trimming took 8 bases from V and 0 from J, leaving 13 bases between them. CDR1 is MNHNS, CDR2 SASEGT, per germline. DNA of the CDR3: TGTGCCAGCGGAGGGATGCGTCTGAACACTGAAGCTTTCTTT. Amino acids: CASGGMRLNTEAFF.

The chain has TRBV20-1 and TRBJ2-3; D perhaps matches TRBD2 (5 bases). Per the germline V gene, CDR1 is DFQATT and CDR2 is SNEGSKA (reference sequence). This CDR3 comprises 17 residues. V lost 3 bases to trimming and J lost 4 bases, with 23 bases between them. CDR3 sequence: CSASSSLLVGLADTQYF. CDR3 sequence (DNA): TGCAGTGCTAGTTCCTCCTTACTAGTAGGTCTTGCAGATACGCAGTATTTT.

This clonotype appeared many times. The chain joins TRBV25-1 to TRBJ1-4; TRBD1 matches 9 bases. The CDR3 is made up of 15 amino acids. Trimming cost V 3 bases and J 8 bases; bases outside gene matches: 7. Germline lookup yields CDR1 MGHDK and CDR2 SYGVNS. The CDR3 reads CASSEGGQGHEKLFF. DNA for the CDR3: TGTGCCAGCAGTGAGGGTGGACAGGGGCACGAAAAACTGTTTTTT.

This clonotype was counted many times. The genes are TRBV18 and TRBJ2-7; 7 nucleotides match TRBD1. V lost 4 bases to trimming and J lost 6 bases; unmatched junction nucleotides: 3. The length of the CDR3 is 12 residues. CDR1 is KGHSH and CDR2 is LQKENI in the germline V gene. For the CDR3, the DNA is TGTGCCAGCTCACAATCAGGGGGCGAGCAGTACTTC. This gives the protein CASSQSGGEQYF.

This clonotype was seen repeatedly, ten times or more. The chain joins TRBV20-1 to TRBJ2-6; TRBD2 might be the D (6 bases). Trimming took off 6 bases at V and 0 bases at J, with 15 bases between the two ends. CDR1 is DFQATT, CDR2 SNEGSKA, per germline (reference sequence). The CDR3 sequence is 16 residues long. CDR3 DNA sequence: TGCAGTGCCTCATTCGGGGGAATCTCTGGGGCCAACGTCCTGACTTTC. It is translated as CSASFGGISGANVLTF.

This clonotype was seen many times. The chain has TRBV5-5 and TRBJ2-7, with D perhaps TRBD1 (5 bases). The germline V gene encodes CDR1 SGHKS and CDR2 YYEKEE (reference sequence). Trimming cost V 4 bases and J 6 bases, with 11 bases left between them. The CDR3 length is 12 residues. In DNA, the CDR3 is TGTGCCAGCAGCCTAAGACAGTTCGAGCAGTACTTC. Protein sequence: CASSLRQFEQYF.

The table lists this clonotype with many counts. This chain uses TRBV21-1 with TRBJ1-1. TRBV21-1 is an annotated pseudogene. The CDR3 has 17 residues. CDR3 region: CASSTERTREGGTEAFF. The CDR3, as DNA: TGTGCCAGCAGCACAGAGCGGACCAGGGAGGGGGGCACTGAAGCTTTCTTT.

Ten or more counts support this clonotype. The chain carries TRBV20-1 and TRBJ2-7; D is unclear. CDR1 and CDR2 from the germline V gene are DFQATT and SNEGSKA (reference sequence). The germline V and J ends were trimmed by 2 bases and 2 bases, with 10 bases remaining between them. The CDR3 spans 13 residues. The CDR3 protein is CSARSFDPYEQYF. As DNA, the CDR3 is TGCAGTGCTAGATCTTTTGACCCCTACGAGCAGTACTTC.

This clonotype came up many times. Relative to the germline gene, one junction end is altered; a read error may explain this. The chain uses TRBV3-1 and TRBJ1-1; unclear D gene. CDR1 and CDR2 (germline): LGHDT, YNNKEL (reference sequence). The CDR3 length is 13 residues. This chain's CDR3 is CASSGQVNTEAFF. The CDR3 DNA reads as TGCGCCAGCAGCGGGCAGGTAAACACTGAAGCTTTCTTT.